A single T cell receptor beta chain is shown here with its context. Method: immunoSEQ multiplex PCR; TCRdb's copy keeps in-frame clones and lacks some. Counted here are around 68,000 clones, roughly 89% occurring once; the ten biggest clones make up roughly 8.2%. CDR1 is SGHTA, CDR2 FQGNSA, per germline. The CDR3 is 12 residues long. V gave up 2 bases and J gave up 6 bases, with 8 bases separating them. The data belong to a study of blood T cell repertoires in COVID-19. This chain uses TRBV7-2 with TRBJ2-7; D is undetermined. Material for sequencing was peripheral blood. The receptor comes from a man aged 50 to 60 with active COVID-19. CDR3 amino acids: CASSLNSREQYF. The CDR3 DNA follows: TGTGCCAGCAGCTTAAACTCGCGCGAGCAGTACTTC.